This T cell receptor beta chain comes out of a study of beta chain features in type 1 diabetes. Whole-study context: Taken together, all samples contributed roughly 100 million examined sorted cells. Broader study findings: Among patients with Type 1 diabetes, TCRB CDR3s were moderately but significantly shorter in every one of the four CD4+ subsets.

The germline gives CDR1 SGHTA, CDR2 FQGNSA. Trimming cost V 4 bases and J 0 bases, with 7 bases left between them. This CDR3 is 14 amino acids long. The entirety of the isolated RNA underwent reverse transcription, so expressed TCRB transcripts were sequenced. Mean read depth for naive, central memory and regulatory T cell samples was 3.5 million or so reads. Using immunoSEQ multiplex PCR, the repertoire was profiled, and TCRdb retains in-frame clones only, with some absent. The data hold 160,000 or so clones, with about 9% observed a single time. All of the sorted populations showed purity greater than 98%. This clone has a handful of counts. Its antigen is not known.

The specimen sequenced was central memory CD4+ T cells from blood. The receptor was isolated from a woman under 30 with type 1 diabetes. The chain combines TRBV7-2 with TRBJ1-5, with a weak D call TRBD1 (5 bases). The CDR3 sequence: CASSSTDSNQPQHF. CDR3 nucleotide sequence: TGTGCCAGCAGCTCGACAGATAGCAATCAGCCCCAGCATTTT.